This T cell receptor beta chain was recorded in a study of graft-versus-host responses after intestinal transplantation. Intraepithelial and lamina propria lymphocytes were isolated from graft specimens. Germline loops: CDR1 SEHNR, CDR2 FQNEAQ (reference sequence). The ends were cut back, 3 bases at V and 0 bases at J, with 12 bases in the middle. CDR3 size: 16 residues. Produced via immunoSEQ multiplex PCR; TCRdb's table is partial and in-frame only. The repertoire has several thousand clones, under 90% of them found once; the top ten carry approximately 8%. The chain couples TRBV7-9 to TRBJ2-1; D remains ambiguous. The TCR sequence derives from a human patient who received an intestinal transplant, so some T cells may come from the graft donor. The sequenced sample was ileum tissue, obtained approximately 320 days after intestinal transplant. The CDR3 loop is CASSLAPRSSYNEQFF. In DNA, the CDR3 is TGTGCCAGCAGCTTGGCCCCGAGGAGCTCCTACAATGAGCAGTTCTTC.